The T cell receptor (beta chain) under discussion was sequenced for a study of T cells in Graves' hyperthyroidism and ophthalmopathy. Notes on the study in general: Among clonotypes expanded in thyroid above 0.001, most were also found in blood.

The CDR3 has 16 amino acids. Losses at the gene ends were 2 bases for V and 4 bases for J; bases not matched to a gene: 8. The germline CDR1 and CDR2 sequences are SEHNR and FQNEAQ (reference sequence). Amplification of TCR beta CDR3 regions was performed using RNA transcripts as template. The HTBI primer set was used in a first-round RT-PCR of the TCR CDR3. TCRdb itself ran the multiplex PCR reads through MiXCR, one entry per CDR3 protein. The sample yields about 740,000 distinct CDR3 sequences, around 15% seen once. Note on this clonotype: Its antigen remains unidentified.

On the basis of clinical symptoms, serum thyroxine and TRAb, thyroid ultrasound and orbital computed tomography, diagnoses were made. This sequence originates from a woman aged 18-35 years with Graves' hyperthyroidism. Sequencing was carried out using blood. The V and J genes are TRBV7-9 and TRBJ2-3, with TRBD2 matching 8 bases. The CDR3 bases are TGTGCCAGCAGCTTATTCGGGAGGGGCCTCCCAGATACGCAGTATTTT. It specifies CASSLFGRGLPDTQYF.